The 23 T cell receptor beta chains in this list originate from one sample, sequenced in a study of OX40 agonist ivuxolimab in advanced cancers. Assay used: immunoSEQ multiplex PCR; TCRdb lists only in-frame clones, some missing. The profile shows more than 50,000 clones, 80% to 90% of them singletons. The sequencing here drew on CD4+ or CD8+ T cells sorted from blood, taken in a trial of the OX40 agonist ivuxolimab. These receptor sequences come from an adult with an advanced solid tumor such as melanoma, head and neck, liver or kidney cancer.

The chain carries TRBV29-1 and TRBJ2-7, with D possibly being TRBD2 (6 bases). V shed 7 bases and J shed 2 bases, with 9 bases lying between them. CDR3 length equals 11 residues. Germline-derived CDR1 and CDR2 are SQVTM and ANQGSEA. The CDR3 spells CSAREAYEQYF. DNA of the CDR3: TGCAGCGCGAGGGAGGCCTACGAGCAGTACTTC.

This sequence joins TRBV25-1 and TRBJ2-7, with unresolved D. V was pared by 6 bases and J by 6 bases, with 9 bases between. Looked up from germline, CDR1 is MGHDK and CDR2 is SYGVNS. The CDR3 contains 11 residues. Here the CDR3 DNA reads TGTGCCAGCAGAGATATTTCCGAGCAGTACTTC. Its protein product is CASRDISEQYF.

The rearrangement links TRBV19 to TRBJ2-7; weak D call: TRBD2 (5 bases). Germline V gene lookup returns CDR1 LNHDA and CDR2 SQIVND (reference sequence). The CDR3 is 14 residues long. Trimming stripped 4 bases from V and 2 bases from J, with 12 bases between. The CDR3 protein is CASSKPGSPYEQYF. CDR3 sequence (DNA): TGTGCCAGTAGTAAGCCGGGATCTCCCTACGAGCAGTACTTC.

This clone was observed a single time. The gene calls are TRBV9 and TRBJ1-1, with 7 bases that match TRBD1. CDR1 and CDR2 from the germline V gene are SGDLS and YYNGEE. The CDR3 contains 15 residues. Germline trimming cut 2 bases from V and 0 bases from J; bases unmatched to any gene: 4. CDR3 in amino acids: CASSVAGQLNTEAFF. The CDR3 DNA reads as TGTGCCAGCAGCGTGGCGGGACAGCTGAACACTGAAGCTTTCTTT.

The chain recombines TRBV6-6 with TRBJ1-2, with TRBD1 as a possible D gene (5 bases). The V gene's germline CDR1 is MNHNY and CDR2 SVGAGI (reference sequence). V was trimmed by 7 bases and J by 7 bases, leaving 13 bases between them. This CDR3 region has 12 residues. The CDR3 nucleotides are TGTGCCAGCAAGTCCGGGGGTACTGGCTACACCTTC. The encoded protein is CASKSGGTGYTF.

The chain combines TRBV18 with TRBJ2-2; D may be TRBD2 (6 bases). The V end was cut by 3 bases, the J end by 4 bases, with 9 bases between. The CDR3 runs to 14 residues. Germline V gives CDR1 KGHSH, CDR2 LQKENI. This CDR3 is CASSPGLITGELFF. CDR3 in DNA: TGTGCCAGCTCACCGGGACTTATCACCGGGGAGCTGTTTTTT.

The chain links TRBV12-5 to TRBJ2-1, with 7 bases aligning to TRBD1. Trimming cost V 10 bases and J 0 bases; bases outside gene matches: 21. This CDR3 region has 19 residues. Per germline, CDR1 LGHNT and CDR2 FRNRAP. As DNA, the CDR3 is TGTGCTACTAGACAGGGCAGCCCGCCGGAAGATAGCTCCTACAATGAGCAGTTCTTC. Amino acids: CATRQGSPPEDSSYNEQFF.

The chain couples TRBV6-5 to TRBJ1-4; 7 positions match TRBD1. The CDR3 is 14 amino acids. Looked up from germline, CDR1 is MNHEY and CDR2 is SVGAGI. V lost 2 bases and J lost 10; bases outside the gene matches: 7. CDR3 residues: CASSYTEYRGKLFF. CDR3 in DNA: TGTGCCAGCAGTTACACCGAATACAGGGGAAAACTGTTTTTT.

The chain uses TRBV6-6 and TRBJ2-7, with D unclear. CDR1 MNHNY and CDR2 SVGAGI come from the germline V gene (reference sequence). The CDR3 totals 11 residues. Trimming left V 8 bases short and J 0 bases short, with 5 bases between. The CDR3 nucleotides read TGTGCCAGCCGGAACTCCTACGAGCAGTACTTC. Protein product: CASRNSYEQYF.

This chain links TRBV19 with TRBJ1-1, with D unresolved. The germline V gene encodes CDR1 LNHDA and CDR2 SQIVND (reference sequence). There are 13 residues in the CDR3. The ends were cut back, 5 bases at V and 1 base at J, with 8 bases in the middle. CDR3 nucleotides: TGTGCCAGTAGTGTGGCAACGAACACTGAAGCTTTCTTT. It yields the protein CASSVATNTEAFF.

The chain combines TRBV6-5 with TRBJ2-5, with D perhaps given as TRBD1 or TRBD2 (5 bases each). The CDR3 is made up of 14 amino acids. Germline V lookup: CDR1 MNHEY, CDR2 SVGAGI. The ends were cut back, 2 bases at V and 3 bases at J, with 10 bases in the middle. Here the CDR3 DNA reads TGTGCCAGCAGTTACAAGTGGGGGAAAGAGACCCAGTACTTC. Amino acids: CASSYKWGKETQYF.

The chain is built from TRBV9 and TRBJ2-1, with no clear D. Germline V gene sequence: CDR1 SGDLS, CDR2 YYNGEE. The CDR3 is 13 residues long. Between the trimmed V and J ends, which lost 1 base and 5 bases, there was a span of 7 bases. The CDR3 protein is CASSVRPDNEQFF. CDR3 sequence (DNA): TGTGCCAGCAGCGTACGTCCGGACAATGAGCAGTTCTTC.

The V call is TRBV7-6, the J call TRBJ2-2; 9 bases are a match to TRBD2. The trim removed 1 base at V and 3 bases at J, leaving 6 bases unmatched. Germline values: CDR1 SGHVS, CDR2 FNYEAQ. The length of the CDR3 is 17 residues. CDR3: CASSLGASGKYTGELFF. The CDR3 coding sequence is TGTGCCAGCAGCTTAGGGGCTAGCGGGAAGTACACCGGGGAGCTGTTTTTT.

V usage is TRBV6-8 and J usage is TRBJ2-1, with D unresolved. Germline CDR1 reads MNHGY; CDR2 reads SAAAGT. V lost 11 bases and J 7 bases, leaving 18 bases between the germline ends. This CDR3 is built from 13 residues. The CDR3 sequence is CAGFAEPRNEQFF. CDR3 DNA sequence: TGTGCCGGCTTTGCCGAGCCACGGAATGAGCAGTTCTTC.

This CDR3 reads CASREARAGTGELFF. The DNA of the CDR3 is TGTGCCAGCAGAGAGGCTAGGGCCGGCACCGGGGAGCTGTTTTTT. The chain joins TRBV2 to TRBJ2-2, with unresolved D. V shed 6 bases and J shed 4 bases, with 15 bases lying between them. This CDR3 comprises 15 residues. Germline values: CDR1 SNHLY, CDR2 FYNNEI.

J is TRBJ2-2 and V is TRBV2; tentative D call: TRBD1 (5 bases). With 10 bases removed from V and 6 bases from J, the gap between germline ends came to 18 bases. The CDR3 has 14 residues. The germline V gene encodes CDR1 SNHLY and CDR2 FYNNEI. The CDR3 here is CATSKDTLSGELFF. The CDR3 nucleotides are TGTGCCACTTCGAAGGACACACTGTCCGGGGAGCTGTTTTTT.

CDR3 amino acids: CASSTQRLGNEQFF. CDR3 nucleotides: TGTGCCAGCTCGACTCAGCGTCTGGGAAATGAGCAGTTCTTC. J is TRBJ2-1 and V is TRBV7-9; no definite D call. The germline CDR1 and CDR2 sequences are SEHNR and FQNEAQ (reference sequence). This CDR3 is 14 amino acids long. With 8 bases removed from V and 7 bases from J, the gap between germline ends came to 18 bases.

The chain uses TRBV7-9 and TRBJ2-3, with TRBD1 identical over 10 bases. In germline, CDR1 is SEHNR, CDR2 FQNEAQ (reference sequence). The V segment lost 4 bases and the J segment 5 bases; nucleotides outside the gene matches: 12. The CDR3 consists of 17 residues. The CDR3 is CASSSRVTGGGVDTQYF. The CDR3 DNA follows: TGTGCCAGCAGCTCCCGTGTGACAGGGGGCGGAGTAGATACGCAGTATTTT. Based on the CDR3 plus reference TRBV7-9 and TRBJ2-3, the full variable domain is DTGVSQNPRHKITKRGQNVTFRCDPISEHNRLYWYRQTLGQGPEFLTYFQNEAQLEKSRLLSDRFSAERPKGSFSTLEIQRTEQGDSAMYLCASSSRVTGGGVDTQYFGPGTRLTVL.

CDR3 in amino acids: CASSWTSAAGGDEQFF. The CDR3 region has the DNA TGCGCCAGCAGTTGGACTAGCGCCGCGGGGGGGGATGAGCAGTTCTTC. This chain uses TRBV10-2 with TRBJ2-1, with 9 bases lining up with TRBD2. V lost 5 bases and J lost 8; bases outside the gene matches: 13. The CDR3 sequence is 16 residues long. The germline V gene has CDR1 WSHSY and CDR2 SAAADI.

This chain joins TRBV20-1 and TRBJ2-1, with a possible D match to TRBD2 (6 bases). Germline V CDR1 and CDR2: DFQATT, SNEGSKA (reference sequence). V was pared by 4 bases and J by 9 bases, with 10 bases between. CDR3 length equals 11 residues. The CDR3 reads CSATLEGEQFF. Here the CDR3 DNA reads TGCAGTGCTACCCTGGAGGGTGAGCAGTTCTTC.

The chain combines TRBV27 with TRBJ1-1; D gene uncertain. Germline V gene sequence: CDR1 MNHEY, CDR2 SMNVEV (reference sequence). Trimming stripped 2 bases from V and 0 bases from J, with 10 bases between. The CDR3 contains 15 residues. CDR3: CASSLGLGMNTEAFF. The CDR3 DNA follows: TGTGCCAGCAGTTTAGGTCTGGGAATGAACACTGAAGCTTTCTTT.

This rearrangement joins TRBV29-1 to TRBJ2-5, with TRBD1 as a possible D gene (5 bases). CDR1 is SQVTM, CDR2 ANQGSEA, per germline. The V gene lost 6 bases and the J gene lost 5 bases, with 13 bases spanning the gap. This CDR3 is 12 amino acids long. CDR3 nucleotides: TGCAGCGTCGACAGTTGGATGGAGACCCAGTACTTC. Translated, it gives CSVDSWMETQYF.

This clone was picked up one time. The gene calls are TRBV9 and TRBJ2-3; D is perhaps TRBD1 (6 bases). The CDR3 totals 18 residues. Trimming cost V 0 bases and J 1 base, with 18 bases left between them. Per the germline V gene, CDR1 is SGDLS and CDR2 is YYNGEE. For the CDR3, the DNA is TGTGCCAGCAGCGTAGGTTGGGGGCGAGCGACCGGCACAGATACGCAGTATTTT. This translates into CASSVGWGRATGTDTQYF.